One sample yielded the 16 T cell receptor beta chains listed below, sequenced in a study of CXCR3-negative and CXCR3-positive naive CD8 T cells (dated by TCRdb to between 2019 and 2020). General conclusions and limits of the study: Compared with CXCR3-negative naive cells, CXCR3-positive naive cells had TRB CDR3s with higher hydrophobicity (lower Kidera factor 4), lower energy, and higher strength and volume indices.

These reads were obtained on a NextSeq 550. The Human TCR Profiling Kit (MiLaboratory) was used to prepare UMI-labeled 5' RACE TRB cDNA libraries. Once TCRdb had reprocessed the reads, it stored one entry per CDR3 protein sequence and supplied no DNA. This sample's listing comprises tens of thousands of distinct CDR3 sequences. The ten largest clones take up 0.7% to 0.95% of the sample. These receptors have no identified antigens. The sample was naive CXCR3+ CD8+ T cells from blood. The cell subset or site label, as the study defines it: CD45RO-CCR7+CD27+CD95- naive CD8+ T cells expressing CXCR3 (TNR3+). The receptors here all came from a human donor in good health. Some clones in this sample may be carry-over from other donors' samples.

The chain uses TRBV29-1 and TRBJ1-2. The CDR3 sequence is 11 residues long. Germline CDR1 reads SQVTM; CDR2 reads ANQGSEA. The CDR3: CSVDDNYDYTF.

J is TRBJ1-6 and V is TRBV6-2 or TRBV6-3. Germline lookup yields CDR1 MNHEY and CDR2 SVGEGT. The CDR3 covers 14 residues. CDR3 sequence reads: CASSSTVYNSPLHF.

The chain recombines TRBV19 with TRBJ1-1; absent DNA, TCRdb's TRBD1 call cannot be checked. Germline CDR1 LNHDA, CDR2 SQIVND (reference sequence). The CDR3 runs 15 residues. CDR3 protein: CASQIGGTSNTEAFF.

This sequence joins TRBV20-1 and TRBJ2-1; TCRdb lists TRBD1, though no DNA is available to test this call. There are 16 residues in the CDR3. Per the germline V gene, CDR1 is DFQATT and CDR2 is SNEGSKA (reference sequence). This CDR3 is CSASGQSRSSYNEQFF.

The rearrangement joins TRBV7-2 to TRBJ2-3; lacking DNA, the TRBD1 call made by TCRdb goes unchecked. This CDR3 comprises 15 residues. Germline CDR1 is SGHTA and CDR2 is FQGNSA. CDR3 in amino acids: CASSEWGGLTDTQYF.

The chain has TRBV4-2 and TRBJ1-2. Germline values: CDR1 LGHNA, CDR2 YNFKEQ. This CDR3 is built from 14 residues. CDR3 loop: CASSQGTAANGYTF.

The chain has TRBV7-8 and TRBJ2-4; with no DNA, the TCRdb D assignment of TRBD1 cannot be verified. CDR3 length equals 15 residues. Germline CDR1 SGHVS, CDR2 FQNEAQ. The CDR3 sequence: CASSPKGAQENIQYF.

The chain joins TRBV6-5 to TRBJ2-1; the TCRdb D gene call, TRBD1, has no DNA to confirm it. This CDR3 has 13 residues. Germline values: CDR1 MNHEY, CDR2 SVGAGI. CDR3 sequence reads: CASSYPGENEQFF.

This sequence joins TRBV7-8 and TRBJ2-1; with no DNA, the TCRdb D assignment of TRBD1 cannot be verified. Germline CDR1 and CDR2: SGHVS and FQNEAQ. This CDR3 comprises 16 residues. The CDR3 loop reads CASSSWMANPGDEQFF.

The chain has TRBV28 and TRBJ2-1; no DNA is available, so the TRBD2 call from TCRdb remains unchecked. The CDR3 has 16 amino acids. The germline V gene encodes CDR1 MDHEN and CDR2 SYDVKM. The CDR3 sequence: CASSLDRTSGGDEQFF.

Here the CDR3 reads CSVDHSVYGYTF. This chain links TRBV29-1 with TRBJ1-2. Germline CDR1 SQVTM, CDR2 ANQGSEA. The CDR3 runs to 12 residues.

CDR3 region: CASSLQGWTSYNEQFF. The chain links TRBV7-8 to TRBJ2-1; TCRdb lists TRBD1, though no DNA is available to test this call. The CDR3 runs 16 residues. The germline V gene has CDR1 SGHVS and CDR2 FQNEAQ.

The chain employs TRBV4-3 and TRBJ1-2. The CDR3 spans 12 residues. Germline assignment: CDR1 LGHNA and CDR2 YSLEER. The CDR3 here is CASSQGQNGYTF.

The gene calls are TRBV7-8 and TRBJ2-2; TCRdb lists TRBD1, though no DNA is available to test this call. There are 14 residues in the CDR3. Germline V gene sequence: CDR1 SGHVS, CDR2 FQNEAQ. The CDR3 sequence is CASSLGGTTGELFF. The full variable domain, with the rest looked up from reference TRBV7-8 and TRBJ2-2, is GAGVSQSPRYKVAKRGQDVALRCDPISGHVSLFWYQQALGQGPEFLTYFQNEAQLDKSGLPSDRFFAERPEGSVSTLKIQRTQQEDSAVYLCASSLGGTTGELFFGEGSRLTVL.

V and J are TRBV28 and TRBJ2-7; without DNA, the TCRdb call of TRBD1 cannot be checked. This CDR3 is built from 15 residues. The germline V gene has CDR1 MDHEN and CDR2 SYDVKM. Here the CDR3 reads CASTQGYNISYEQYF. Based on the CDR3 plus reference TRBV28 and TRBJ2-7, the full variable domain is DVKVTQSSRYLVKRTGEKVFLECVQDMDHENMFWYRQDPGLGLRLIYFSYDVKMKEKGDIPEGYSVSREKKERFSLILESASTNQTSMYLCASTQGYNISYEQYFGPGTRLTVT.

The CDR3 region is CASSSSQQGQRNEKLFF. The chain carries TRBV7-9 and TRBJ1-4; the TRBD1 assignment by TCRdb is unverifiable without DNA. The CDR3 contains 17 residues. Per the germline V gene, CDR1 is SEHNR and CDR2 is FQNEAQ (reference sequence).